These 2 T cell receptor beta chains were all obtained from the same sample, sequenced in a study of metastatic and nonmetastatic thyroid tumors. The entire patient cohort was treatment-naive prior to thyroid surgery. TCRdb re-processed the PCR reads through MiXCR. The repertoire holds around 34,000 clones, with about 17% as singletons. Sequencing input: blood. The receptor set was obtained from a female donor with papillary thyroid cancer or a benign thyroid nodule (not recorded which). Some clones in this sample may be carry-over from other donors' samples.

Ten or more counts support this clone. The chain joins TRBV15 to TRBJ2-1; D is perhaps TRBD2 (5 bases). The CDR3 covers 13 residues. The V and J ends lost 11 bases and 1 base respectively, with 12 bases between them. Per the germline V gene, CDR1 is LNHNV and CDR2 is YYDKDF (reference sequence). CDR3 sequence: CAASRGSYNEQFF. The CDR3 DNA follows: TGTGCCGCGTCCCGGGGATCCTACAATGAGCAGTTCTTC.

This clone occurred many times. The chain carries TRBV28 and TRBJ2-3; D is ambiguous. V was shortened by 5 bases and J by 0 bases, with 9 bases between the two germline ends. The CDR3 loop spans 14 amino acids. The germline V gene has CDR1 MDHEN and CDR2 SYDVKM. This chain's CDR3 is CASSDYSSTDTQYF. The CDR3 DNA reads TGTGCCAGCAGTGATTACTCTAGCACAGATACGCAGTATTTT.